These T cell receptor beta chains were read from a single sample in a study of beta chain features in type 1 diabetes. Data came from immunoSEQ multiplex PCR; TCRdb stores just in-frame clones and leaves some out. Among roughly 730,000 clones listed, about an eighth were seen once. The sequenced sample was naive CD4+ T cells from blood. These TCRs come from a man aged 18 to 29 with type 1 diabetes. Both conserved end residues are trimmed from each CDR3. Only part of the rows carry a size: once, few, many, or a class if the clone is expanded.

-,TRBV6-4,ASSSGRNYGYT
few,TRBV10-3,AISESEAASNYGYT
few,TRBV7-2,ASSSFSQGRGYT
-,TRBV7-8,ASSPPGLSYEQY
-,TRBV28,ASSLSGLSTQY
few,TRBV2,ASRGNTGELF
-,TRBV2,ASSEIEVGNQPQH
few,TRBV7-8,ASSFDTLSGQNIQY
-,TRBV5-1,ASSLEPPGSGTEAF
many,TRBV10-3,AISDLVAQY
-,TRBV29-1,SAGQGSDTEAF
few,TRBV9,ASSSGNTYEQY
few,TRBV18,ASSPLAGAYNEQF
few,TRBV14,ASSQVGLLGDTQY
-,TRBV10-3,AISVRDREYYGYT
-,TRBV10-3,AIRDREGIQY
-,TRBV25-1,ASSVGATGTEAF
few,TRBV5-1,ASTGQASTDTQY
few,TRBV6-5,ASSPGTGGFGEQF
-,TRBV28,ASSFARAVSYEQY
-,TRBV9,ASSRSSYNEQF
-,TRBV6-4,ASSPGTGSYEQY
few,TRBV6-5,ASRHQGGGSYEQY
few,TRBV23-1,ASSQSTGQSNYGYT
few,TRBV6-1,ASSEIGQGFLSGANVLT
-,TRBV5-6,ASSLLPGPIYGYT
few,TRBV19,ASKEGRGVNSPLH
-,TRBV29-1,SVAGRMNTEAF
few,TRBV27,ASSRGRGTDTQY
-,TRBV30,AWIGVGTNTEAF
-,TRBV7-2,ASSHGAGGPSTGELF
few,TRBV6-5,ASSLSGGNY
few,TRBV13,ASNPPGVRGANVLT
-,TRBV10-2,ASSEEVSLNSPLH
-,TRBV5-4,ASSQKTSGGVTDTQY
-,TRBV18,ASSPPVTSPVQETQY
few,TRBV5-1,ASNYGWGETQY
few,TRBV13,ARKDRPMNTEAF
-,TRBV11-2,ASSPGQGLGYT
few,TRBV6-5,ASSSTGFSPLH
few,TRBV10-1,ASRYSGTGKETQY
-,TRBV4-1,ASSPPVNTDTQY